Below, 5 T cell receptor beta chains from the same sample are listed, as sequenced in a study of T-cell reconstitution after alpha-beta-depleted transplantation in children. As it was prepared, the TCRbeta library received unique molecular identifiers. TCRdb re-analysed the PCR reads in MiXCR, keeping a single row per CDR3 protein. This sample has 500,000 to 600,000 distinct CDR3 sequences; about a quarter occur once, and the top ten carry around a third. The starting material was PBMCs, obtained before TCRalphabeta/CD19-depleted stem cell transplant. These receptors came from a boy less than two years old with Wiskott-Aldrich syndrome, due to receive a stem cell transplant.

This clonotype has a handful of counts. The rearrangement links TRBV5-1 to TRBJ2-2, with D perhaps assigned TRBD1 or TRBD2 (5 bases each). Germline lookup yields CDR1 SGHRS and CDR2 YFSETQ. The length of the CDR3 is 15 residues. The V gene lost 4 bases and the J gene lost 2 bases, with 12 bases spanning the gap. In nucleotides, the CDR3 is TGCGCCAGCAGCCCCGGGGCACTCAACACCGGGGAGCTGTTTTTT. Its protein product is CASSPGALNTGELFF.

The V gene is TRBV12-3 or TRBV12-4, the J gene TRBJ2-5; no clear D gene. The CDR3 consists of 13 residues. Trimming removed 3 bases from V and 5 bases from J, with 10 bases in between. CDR3 sequence: CASSLWFTETQYF. The CDR3 DNA reads TGTGCCAGCAGTTTGTGGTTTACCGAGACCCAGTACTTC.

This clonotype has only a few counts. The chain carries TRBV10-3 and TRBJ2-5, with D possibly being TRBD1 (5 bases). Germline loops: CDR1 ENHRY, CDR2 SYGVKD. V was shortened by 0 bases and J by 8 bases, with 19 bases between the two germline ends. CDR3 length: 16 residues. CDR3 bases: TGTGCCATCAGTGAGTCGAGATCCCAGGGCTCGGTAACCCAGTACTTC. Protein: CAISESRSQGSVTQYF.

This clonotype was observed a few times. The chain uses TRBV5-1 and TRBJ1-2, with a weak D call TRBD1 (5 bases). V was cut by 0 bases and J by 8 bases, with 14 bases left in between. There are 14 residues in the CDR3. Germline lookup yields CDR1 SGHRS and CDR2 YFSETQ. This chain's CDR3 is CASSLGGQGEGYTF. CDR3 DNA: TGCGCCAGCAGCTTGGGCGGGCAGGGTGAAGGCTACACCTTC.

This chain connects TRBV5-5 to TRBJ2-5; 11 positions agree with TRBD2. The V gene's germline CDR1 is SGHKS and CDR2 YYEKEE (reference sequence). CDR3 length: 18 residues. V was clipped by 2 bases and J by 2 bases; unmatched bases: 11. CDR3 amino acids: CASSFWRTSGLRQETQYF. CDR3 nucleotides: TGTGCCAGCAGCTTTTGGCGGACTAGCGGGCTCCGACAAGAGACCCAGTACTTC.